This TCR beta chain was identified in a study of T cell repertoires in cytomegalovirus infection. In the case of this clonotype: Its antigen is not identified.

TCRdb processed the reads anew with MiXCR; each CDR3 protein has one entry. The sample contains more than 250,000 distinct CDR3 sequences, roughly 25% of which appear only once. Trimming stripped 2 bases from V and 0 bases from J, with 11 bases between. Germline lookup yields CDR1 MNHEY and CDR2 SVGEGT. CDR3 length equals 15 residues. Study conclusions and caveats: Dominating the ex vivo response were TCR beta clonotypes that were CMV-specific and HLA-C-restricted. Carriers of CMV plus the relevant HLA were identified by cumulative public TCR beta family frequency.

The chain carries TRBV6-2 or TRBV6-3 and TRBJ2-7; no definite D call. The sequence was obtained from a human donor in good health (CMV status not recorded). Some clones in this sample may be carry-over from other donors' samples. Material: cultured PBMCs, obtained from culture after CMV antigen stimulation. CDR3 coding DNA: TGTGCCAGCAGTTACGGGCAGGAGAGCTCCTACGAGCAGTACGTC. Its protein is CASSYGQESSYEQYV.